This TCR beta chain was retrieved from a study of OX40 agonist ivuxolimab in advanced cancers. Study-wide background: A mean age of around 63 years, range about 20 to 79, was recorded, and 70% to 85% were male.

CDR3 length: 16 amino acids. V lost 10 bases to trimming and J lost 3 bases, with 23 bases between them. Germline V CDR1 and CDR2: SGHRS, YFSETQ. The table came from immunoSEQ multiplex PCR; TCRdb's copy has only in-frame clones and leaves some out. The sample carries just under 85,000 clones, around 84% recorded once. Study-wide findings and caveats: Still undetermined is the antigen specificity of the expanded peripheral T cells. Among T cells, CD8+ cells averaged more expanded clones than CD4+ cells. Within 6 weeks, CD4+ and CD8+ blood T cells expanded clonally at 0.1 to 3.0 mg/kg.

A word on this clone: Its antigen is not known.

The source was CD4+ or CD8+ T cells sorted from blood, collected in a trial of the OX40 agonist ivuxolimab. This clonotype was obtained from an adult with an advanced solid tumor such as melanoma, head and neck, liver or kidney cancer. The chain uses TRBV5-1 and TRBJ1-5; D perhaps matches TRBD1 (5 bases). Here the CDR3 DNA reads TGCGCCCGTCAAAAGAGGGACGGGGGTGACAATCAGCCCCAGCATTTT. This gives the protein CARQKRDGGDNQPQHF.